The 26 T cell receptor beta chains below were found in one sample sequenced in a study of post-analysis software for immune sequencing data (dated by TCRdb to the mid-2010s). Broad study findings and their caveats: Patients showed significantly higher frequencies than controls for a few TRBV segments, among them TRBV5-6, TRBV5-1 and TRBV20-1.

Their recognized antigens are unknown. Library preparation employed PCR. Sequencing was performed on an Illumina HiSeq 2500. To reduce PCR and sequencing biases, unique molecular identifiers were built into the TCR beta cDNA libraries. TCRdb applied fastp at Q25 and MiXCR to the public reads, then kept only in-frame beta chains. Rows with a matching CDR3 protein are joined into one entry that keeps the most common DNA and genes. The sample records roughly 540,000 distinct CDR3 sequences, around 34% of which are singletons. The top ten hold 4.5% to 7.5% of the sample. The sequenced sample was blood. The source is a girl younger than 18 with multiple sclerosis.

In its sample, this clonotype was seen a few times. This chain joins TRBV7-8 and TRBJ1-1; 8 nucleotides line up with TRBD1. Germline V CDR1 and CDR2: SGHVS, FQNEAQ. The junction had 11 bases not matched to a gene; V was cut back by 5 bases and J by 6 bases. There are 15 residues in the CDR3. The CDR3 is CASSPAPDRVSEAFF. The DNA of the CDR3 is TGTGCCAGCAGCCCCGCACCGGACAGGGTTTCTGAAGCTTTCTTT.

This clonotype was counted between two and nine times. The V gene is TRBV29-1, the J gene TRBJ2-3; D may be TRBD2 (6 bases). This CDR3 spans 13 amino acids. The germline V and J ends were trimmed by 1 base and 3 bases, with 8 bases remaining between them. Per the germline V gene, CDR1 is SQVTM and CDR2 is ANQGSEA. This CDR3 is CSVEGGDTDTQYF. CDR3 coding DNA: TGCAGCGTTGAAGGGGGGGATACAGATACGCAGTATTTT.

This clonotype was seen only a few times. V and J are TRBV20-1 and TRBJ2-5, with D possibly being TRBD1 or TRBD2 (5 bases each). Matching the DNA end better, TRBJ2-7 makes the J call doubtful. Germline V lookup: CDR1 DFQATT, CDR2 SNEGSKA (reference sequence). The CDR3 spans 14 residues. CDR3 sequence: CSAATGTTSYEQYF. The CDR3 DNA sequence: TGCAGTGCTGCCACCGGGACCACCTCCTACGAGCAGTACTTC.

The chain combines TRBV11-2 with TRBJ2-6; D unclear. V lost 6 bases and J 1 base, leaving 16 bases between the germline ends. Germline V CDR1 and CDR2: SGHAT, FQNNGV. The CDR3 loop spans 17 amino acids. DNA of the CDR3: TGTGCCAGCAGTTCAATTAGATTGGATTCTGGGGCCAACGTCCTGACTTTC. This sequence encodes CASSSIRLDSGANVLTF.

The CDR3 spells CASSLGLYPDRETQFF. The CDR3 coding sequence is TGTGCCAGCAGCTTAGGGCTTTACCCTGATAGGGAGACCCAGTTCTTC. The chain links TRBV11-2 to TRBJ2-1; D is perhaps TRBD2 (5 bases). V lost 1 base, J lost 13 bases, and 23 bases lay in between. Germline V CDR1 and CDR2: SGHAT, FQNNGV. The CDR3 is made up of 16 amino acids.

This clonotype was detected a few times. The chain uses TRBV20-1 and TRBJ1-5, with D possibly matching TRBD1 (5 bases). The CDR3 contains 16 residues. Trimming removed 0 bases at V and 6 bases at J, with 18 bases between. Germline-derived CDR1 and CDR2 are DFQATT and SNEGSKA (reference sequence). CDR3 nucleotides: TGCAGTGCTAGAGATAGGGACCATTACCGGGTTCAGCCCCAGCATTTT. Amino acids: CSARDRDHYRVQPQHF.

This chain uses TRBV15 with TRBJ1-1; D gene ambiguous. V shed 4 bases and J shed 4 bases, with 7 bases lying between them. The CDR3 loop spans 12 amino acids. The V gene's germline CDR1 is LNHNV and CDR2 YYDKDF (reference sequence). This chain's CDR3 is CATSILGTEAFF. The CDR3 nucleotides are TGTGCCACCAGCATTCTAGGCACTGAAGCTTTCTTT.

This clonotype was counted ten times or more. The genes are TRBV18 and TRBJ2-5; perhaps D is TRBD1 or TRBD2 (5 bases each). Germline V lookup: CDR1 KGHSH, CDR2 LQKENI. V dropped 2 bases and J dropped 6 bases, with 16 bases sitting between them. This CDR3 is built from 15 residues. CDR3 in amino acids: CASSPWGTTGKTQYF. For the CDR3, the DNA is TGTGCCAGCTCACCATGGGGGACGACCGGGAAGACCCAGTACTTC.

This rearrangement joins TRBV6-5 to TRBJ2-6; D not certain. Trimming took off 2 bases at V and 4 bases at J, with 9 bases between the two ends. Germline loops: CDR1 MNHEY, CDR2 SVGAGI. The length of the CDR3 is 15 residues. The CDR3 DNA reads TGTGCCAGCAGTTACCCGAGGAGCGGGGCCAACGTCCTGACTTTC. Amino acids: CASSYPRSGANVLTF.

A few counts support this clonotype. The J gene is TRBJ2-3, the V gene TRBV5-1; 16 bases match TRBD2. The germline gives CDR1 SGHRS, CDR2 YFSETQ. With V trimmed by 7 bases and J by 0 bases, 8 bases remained unmatched. This CDR3 comprises 18 residues. CDR3 sequence: CASATGTSGGASTDTQYF. DNA of the CDR3: TGCGCCAGCGCCACCGGGACTAGCGGGGGGGCCAGCACAGATACGCAGTATTTT.

This clonotype is a singleton in its sample. This may stem from a read error, because a much larger clone lies one nucleotide away. The rearrangement links TRBV12-3 or TRBV12-4 to TRBJ1-2, with 8 nucleotides matching TRBD1. This CDR3 has 12 amino acids. CDR3 sequence reads: CASSGQGEGFTF. The CDR3 DNA reads TGTGCCAGCAGCGGACAGGGTGAGGGCTTCACCTTC.

This clonotype was counted between two and nine times. The chain is built from TRBV12-3 or TRBV12-4 and TRBJ2-5; D perhaps matches TRBD2 (5 bases). Trimming took 5 bases from V and 11 from J, leaving 27 bases between them. The CDR3 loop spans 16 amino acids. Here the CDR3 reads CASSELGELRVGEQYF. Written as DNA, the CDR3 is TGTGCCAGCAGTGAGCTCGGGGAGTTGAGGGTGGGAGAGCAGTACTTC.

The chain couples TRBV20-1 to TRBJ2-4; 7 bases are shared with TRBD1. Germline V gives CDR1 DFQATT, CDR2 SNEGSKA (reference sequence). The CDR3 covers 14 residues. The ends lost 3 bases at V and 6 bases at J; junction bases unmatched: 8. For the CDR3, the DNA is TGCAGTGCTAGCTACAGGGGCGCTGGAAACATTCAGTACTTC. The encoded protein is CSASYRGAGNIQYF.

The CDR3 loop reads CASSEAGMNSPLHF. CDR3 bases: TGTGCCAGCAGTGAAGCAGGAATGAATTCACCCCTCCACTTT. V and J are TRBV25-1 and TRBJ1-6; D is unclear. Trimming removed 2 bases from V and 7 bases from J, with 9 bases in between. Germline V gives CDR1 MGHDK, CDR2 SYGVNS. There are 14 residues in the CDR3.

V and J are TRBV20-1 and TRBJ2-7; D unresolved. The tail of the sequence fits TRBJ2-5 better, so the J call may be wrong. The CDR3 totals 15 residues. Germline V gives CDR1 DFQATT, CDR2 SNEGSKA (reference sequence). CDR3 loop: CSAARAGQDQETQYF. The DNA for the CDR3 is TGCAGTGCTGCCCGAGCCGGCCAGGATCAAGAGACCCAGTACTTC.

The chain couples TRBV3-1 to TRBJ2-2; D unclear. With 8 bases removed from V and 1 base from J, the gap between germline ends came to 8 bases. The CDR3 is 13 residues long. The V gene's germline CDR1 is LGHDT and CDR2 YNNKEL (reference sequence). CDR3 protein: CASRPQNTGELFF. The CDR3 nucleotides read TGTGCCAGCCGCCCACAGAACACCGGGGAGCTGTTTTTT. Full variable domain (outside the CDR3, taken from reference TRBV3-1 and TRBJ2-2): DTAVSQTPKYLVTQMGNDKSIKCEQNLGHDTMYWYKQDSKKFLKIMFSYNNKELIINETVPNRFSPKSPDKAHLNLHINSLELGDSAVYFCASRPQNTGELFFGEGSRLTVL.

Details on this clonotype: At one boundary the junction diverges from the germline segment, which might be a read error. J is TRBJ2-3 and V is TRBV3-1, with TRBD2 matching 13 bases. The CDR3 is 19 residues long. CDR1 is LGHDT and CDR2 is YNNKEL in the germline V gene (reference sequence). The CDR3 DNA reads TGTGCCGGCAGCCAAGGTCGGACTAGCGGGGGATTCAGCACAGATACGCAGTATTTT. It is translated as CAGSQGRTSGGFSTDTQYF.

This clonotype was seen only a few times. The V call is TRBV6-6, the J call TRBJ2-7, with 12 positions matching TRBD1. This CDR3 is 16 amino acids long. The germline V gene has CDR1 MNHNY and CDR2 SVGAGI (reference sequence). V shed 6 bases, J shed 4 bases, and the junction held 10 bases outside the gene matches. This CDR3 reads CASSDTRDRGLYEQYF. In DNA form, the CDR3 reads TGTGCCAGCAGCGATACTAGGGACAGGGGGCTTTACGAGCAGTACTTC.

The chain couples TRBV7-8 to TRBJ1-5, with D possibly TRBD1 on 5 matching bases. V was pared by 2 bases and J by 6 bases, with 14 bases between. There are 15 residues in the CDR3. The germline CDR1 and CDR2 sequences are SGHVS and FQNEAQ. CDR3: CASSLSRGRAQPQHF. For the CDR3, the DNA is TGTGCCAGCAGCTTATCTAGGGGAAGGGCTCAGCCCCAGCATTTT.

This clonotype was observed a few times. J is TRBJ2-1 and V is TRBV20-1; 14 bases are a match to TRBD2. The junction had 14 bases not matched to a gene; V was cut back by 6 bases and J by 1 base. Germline V gives CDR1 DFQATT, CDR2 SNEGSKA (reference sequence). CDR3 size: 19 residues. The CDR3 coding sequence is TGCAGTGCGCGATCCGGGACTAGCGGGGGCCCTACTTCCTACAATGAGCAGTTCTTC. This translates into CSARSGTSGGPTSYNEQFF.

CDR3 residues: CASSLAPGTGANVLTF. The CDR3 nucleotides read TGCGCCAGCAGCTTGGCTCCCGGGACTGGGGCCAACGTCCTGACTTTC. The chain couples TRBV5-1 to TRBJ2-6, with D tentatively TRBD2 (5 bases). With 0 bases removed from V and 2 bases from J, the gap between germline ends came to 9 bases. The CDR3 extends over 16 amino acids. CDR1 SGHRS and CDR2 YFSETQ come from the germline V gene.

The chain joins TRBV4-1 to TRBJ1-2, with no clear D. CDR3 size: 17 residues. V was shortened by 0 bases and J by 4 bases, with 18 bases between the two germline ends. Germline V lookup: CDR1 MGHRA, CDR2 YSYEKL. CDR3 nucleotide sequence: TGCGCCAGCAGCCAAGAACCGAGTCCCTTCCCTTCCTATGGCTACACCTTC. It specifies CASSQEPSPFPSYGYTF.

This rearrangement joins TRBV7-2 to TRBJ1-2, with D unresolved. V was cut by 0 bases and J by 8 bases, with 16 bases left in between. CDR1 and CDR2 from the germline V gene are SGHTA and FQGNSA. The CDR3 is 15 residues long. The CDR3 region has the DNA TGTGCCAGCAGCTTAGCAGAGAGGGTGGTGCGGGGCTACACCTTC. Translation gives CASSLAERVVRGYTF.

The CDR3 spells CASSPGFAEQYF. CDR3 bases: TGTGCCAGCAGCCCGGGGTTCGCCGAGCAGTACTTC. The chain combines TRBV7-9 with TRBJ2-7; possibly TRBD2 for D (5 bases). V lost 5 bases, J lost 6 bases, and 11 bases lay in between. In germline, CDR1 is SEHNR, CDR2 FQNEAQ (reference sequence). This CDR3 region has 12 residues.

Details on this clonotype: One end of the junction is discordant with germline, which a read error may explain. The chain carries TRBV11-2 and TRBJ2-5; D is perhaps TRBD1 or TRBD2 (5 bases each). CDR1 is SGHAT, CDR2 FQNNGV, per germline. The CDR3 is 13 residues long. CDR3 nucleotide sequence: TGTTCCAGCAGCTTGGGGGAAAAAGAGACCCAGTACTTC. Translation: CSSSLGEKETQYF.

In this sample, this clonotype turned up a few times. V is TRBV20-1 and J is TRBJ2-5; D remains ambiguous. The V and J ends lost 2 bases and 8 bases respectively, with 9 bases between them. Germline V gene sequence: CDR1 DFQATT, CDR2 SNEGSKA (reference sequence). CDR3 length: 11 amino acids. The CDR3 here is CSARHSPTQYF. The CDR3 nucleotides are TGCAGTGCTAGACACAGTCCAACCCAGTACTTC.